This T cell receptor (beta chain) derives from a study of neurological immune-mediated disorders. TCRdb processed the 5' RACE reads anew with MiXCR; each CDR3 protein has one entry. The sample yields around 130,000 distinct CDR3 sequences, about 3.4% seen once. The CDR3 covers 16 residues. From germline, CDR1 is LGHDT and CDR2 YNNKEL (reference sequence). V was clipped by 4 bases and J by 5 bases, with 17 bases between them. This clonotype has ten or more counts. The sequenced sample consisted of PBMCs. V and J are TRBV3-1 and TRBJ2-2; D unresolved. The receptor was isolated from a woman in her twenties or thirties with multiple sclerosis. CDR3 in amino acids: CASSPLLSSVTGELFF. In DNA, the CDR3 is TGTGCCAGCAGCCCGTTACTAAGCTCGGTAACCGGGGAGCTGTTTTTT. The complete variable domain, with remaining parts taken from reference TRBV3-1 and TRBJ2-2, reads DTAVSQTPKYLVTQMGNDKSIKCEQNLGHDTMYWYKQDSKKFLKIMFSYNNKELIINETVPNRFSPKSPDKAHLNLHINSLELGDSAVYFCASSPLLSSVTGELFFGEGSRLTVL.